Listed below are T cell receptor beta chains from one sample, sequenced in a study of T cells in Graves' hyperthyroidism and ophthalmopathy. TCRdb re-called the multiplex PCR reads through MiXCR, storing one row per CDR3 protein. This sample has around 210,000 distinct CDR3 sequences, with around a sixth found just once. Input material: blood. All receptors come from a woman aged 45 to 65 with Graves' hyperthyroidism. The CDR3 runs from the conserved cysteine through the conserved F or W. The D gene is left open where the match is weak. Part of the rows lack a size; the others show once, few, many or a class for expanded clones.

>NA|TRBJ1-2|TRBV24-1|many
TGTGCCACCAGTGATTCTTCCGCGGGGGCCTATGGCTACACCTTC
CATSDSSAGAYGYTF
>NA|TRBJ2-2|TRBV7-3|few
TGTGCCAGCAGGTTGGACTTGCTGAACACCGGGGAGCTGTTTTTT
CASRLDLLNTGELFF
>NA|TRBJ2-5|TRBV12-3/TRBV12-4|many
TGTGCCAGCACCGTTTACGGGGAATTCGGTGAGACCCAGTACTTC
CASTVYGEFGETQYF
>NA|TRBJ2-7|TRBV6-2/TRBV6-3|many
TGTGCCAGCAGTTACCGGGATCTCTACGAGCAGTACTTC
CASSYRDLYEQYF
>TRBD1|TRBJ2-7|TRBV18|NA
TGTGCCAGCTCAGTCCGAGGCGACAGGGGTGTCCACGAGCAGTACTTC
CASSVRGDRGVHEQYF
>NA|TRBJ2-1|TRBV12-3/TRBV12-4|NA
TGTGCCAGCAGTCAGTCTCTAGCCTACAATGAGCAGTTCTTC
CASSQSLAYNEQFF
>NA|TRBJ2-5|TRBV20-1|many
TGCAGTGCTAGAGATTGGGAGACCCAGTACTTC
CSARDWETQYF
>NA|TRBJ2-7|TRBV10-1|many
TGCGCCAGCAGGGTGGTTGGACGAAGTACCTACGAGCAGTACTTC
CASRVVGRSTYEQYF
>NA|TRBJ1-1|TRBV6-6|many
TGTGCCAGCAGTTACTCCCCAGTACTGAACACTGAAGCTTTCTTT
CASSYSPVLNTEAFF
>NA|TRBJ2-1|TRBV7-3|many
TGTGCCAGCAGCTTAGCGGAAGGACACGGGGAGCAGTTCTTC
CASSLAEGHGEQFF
>NA|TRBJ1-1|TRBV28|many
TGTGCCAGCAGTTTACGGGGCGCTAACACTGAAGCTTTCTTT
CASSLRGANTEAFF
>NA|TRBJ1-3|TRBV6-5|NA
TGTGCCAGCAGTTACTCGGTTCGGGGGACTGGAAACACCATATATTTT
CASSYSVRGTGNTIYF
>NA|TRBJ1-2|TRBV28|many
TGTGCCAGCAGTACTCATGGAGAGTATGGCTACACCTTC
CASSTHGEYGYTF
>NA|TRBJ2-1|TRBV11-1|many
TGTGCCAGCAGCTTATCTGCAAATCGGCGGGTCTACAATGAGCAGTTCTTC
CASSLSANRRVYNEQFF
>NA|TRBJ1-2|TRBV7-9|many
TGTGCCAGCAGCTCAACCACGGAGGGCTCTAACTATGGCTACACCTTC
CASSSTTEGSNYGYTF
>NA|TRBJ2-3|TRBV5-1|few
TGCGCCAGCAGCTCAAAAACCAGGGGTGATACGCAGTATTTT
CASSSKTRGDTQYF
>NA|TRBJ2-7|TRBV18|many
TGTGCCAGCTCACCAGAGGGACCCCCGTTCATCTCGCAGTACTTC
CASSPEGPPFISQYF
>TRBD2|TRBJ2-3|TRBV2|many
TGTGCCAGCAGTGAAGGTCTAGCGGGACCCTCAGATACGCAGTATTTT
CASSEGLAGPSDTQYF
>TRBD2|TRBJ2-1|TRBV29-1|NA
TGCAGCGTTGAAGACGGGACTAGCGGGAGTCGGAATGAGCAGTTCTTC
CSVEDGTSGSRNEQFF
>NA|TRBJ2-3|TRBV20-1|NA
TGCAGTGCCCCGCCCGAAAGACGCCCTATTGCAGATACGCAGTATTTT
CSAPPERRPIADTQYF
>TRBD2|TRBJ2-7|TRBV28|many
TGTGCCAGCAACTTAGCGGGTAGTCCAGGCGAGCAGTACTTC
CASNLAGSPGEQYF
>TRBD2|TRBJ2-1|TRBV10-3|many
TGTGCCATCAGTGAGCGTAGCGGGAGCTCCTACAATGAGCAGTTCTTC
CAISERSGSSYNEQFF
>NA|TRBJ1-4|TRBV12-3/TRBV12-4|few
TGTGCCAGCAGTTTAGTTCAAGGAGCAAGTAATGAAAAACTGTTTTTT
CASSLVQGASNEKLFF
>TRBD2|TRBJ2-1|TRBV29-1|many
TGCAGCGGGAGCGGGAGGTGGTCCTACAATGAGCAGTTCTTC
CSGSGRWSYNEQFF
>NA|TRBJ2-3|TRBV20-1|few
TGCAGTGCCCGGGGACGGATAAGCACAGATACGCAGTATTTT
CSARGRISTDTQYF
>NA|TRBJ1-1|TRBV10-3|many
TGTGCCATCAGTGAGGGACAGATGAACACTGAAGCTTTCTTT
CAISEGQMNTEAFF
>TRBD1|TRBJ1-2|TRBV12-5|NA
TGTGCTAGTGCCTCCGGGACAGGGGAGGGCTACACCTTC
CASASGTGEGYTF
>NA|TRBJ2-7|TRBV28|many
TGTGCCAGCAGTTACGGCACCTACGAGCAGTACTTC
CASSYGTYEQYF
>NA|TRBJ2-1|TRBV2|NA
TGTGCCAGCCGCGTAGCGTATGAGCAGTTCTTC
CASRVAYEQFF
>TRBD2|TRBJ2-7|TRBV3-1|NA
TGTGCCAGCAGCCAGCTTGGCGGGAGGCTCTACGAGCAGTACTTC
CASSQLGGRLYEQYF
>TRBD2|TRBJ2-3|TRBV5-6|NA
TGTGCCAGCAGCTCGACAACGACTAGCGGGATTGAAGGGGACACAGATACGCAGTATTTT
CASSSTTTSGIEGDTDTQYF
>NA|TRBJ2-7|TRBV11-2|many
TGTGCCAGCAGCTTAGCTGGCAGCGCCTACGAGCAGTACTTC
CASSLAGSAYEQYF
>NA|TRBJ1-4|TRBV5-1|many
TGCGCCAGCAGCTTGGACGGAACTAATGAAAAACTGTTTTTT
CASSLDGTNEKLFF
>TRBD2|TRBJ2-1|TRBV9|few
TGTGCCAGCAGCGCGGGACTAGCGGGATCAAGCTCCTACAATGAGCAGTTCTTC
CASSAGLAGSSSYNEQFF
>TRBD1|TRBJ1-2|TRBV2|NA
TGTGCCAGCAGTGTGGGACAGGGGGTAGCCTATGGCTACACCTTC
CASSVGQGVAYGYTF
>TRBD1|TRBJ2-6|TRBV20-1|NA
TGCAGTGCTAGAGGTCTCCGGGACAGGGACCCAGGGGCCAACGTCCTGACTTTC
CSARGLRDRDPGANVLTF
>TRBD2|TRBJ2-5|TRBV3-1|many
TGTGCCAGCAGCTCGGGACTAAAAGAGACCCAGTACTTC
CASSSGLKETQYF
>NA|TRBJ1-2|TRBV4-1|NA
TGCGCCAGCAGCCAAGGAGGACACCATTTCTATGGCTACACCTTC
CASSQGGHHFYGYTF
>NA|TRBJ2-2|TRBV12-3/TRBV12-4|many
TGTGCCAGCAGCAGAACGCTGAACACCGGGGAGCTGTTTTTT
CASSRTLNTGELFF
>NA|TRBJ2-7|TRBV3-1|many
TGTGCCAGCAGCCAAGTTGGGCGGGGAGACGAGCAGTACTTC
CASSQVGRGDEQYF
>TRBD1|TRBJ1-4|TRBV27|few
TGTGCCAGCAGTTCAGACAGGGGGCTTGGGGGAGAAAAACTGTTTTTT
CASSSDRGLGGEKLFF
>NA|TRBJ2-7|TRBV24-1|many
TGTGCCACATTCTGTGGCAATTTCTACGAGCAGTACTTC
CATFCGNFYEQYF
>TRBD1|TRBJ1-2|TRBV18|few
TGTGCCAGCTCAACCGACAGGGATGACTATGGCTACACCTTC
CASSTDRDDYGYTF
>NA|TRBJ2-7|TRBV29-1|NA
TGCAGCGTTGGCGTGGACCTTTCCTACGAGCAGTACTTC
CSVGVDLSYEQYF
>TRBD1|TRBJ1-2|TRBV28|NA
TGTGCCAGCAGGCCGGGACAGGGGATGAGCACCTTC
CASRPGQGMSTF
>TRBD2|TRBJ2-1|TRBV19|NA
TGTGCCAGTAGTGGTGCAAAGACTAGCGGGAGCAATGAGCAGTTCTTC
CASSGAKTSGSNEQFF
>NA|TRBJ1-2|TRBV28|many
TGTGCCAGCAGTTTACTAGGGGCTGGCTACACCTTC
CASSLLGAGYTF
>NA|TRBJ2-5|TRBV10-1|many
TGCGCCAGCAGTCGGGTGGGAGACGAGACCCAGTACTTC
CASSRVGDETQYF
>NA|TRBJ2-7|TRBV9|NA
TGTGCCAGCAGCGTAGTCCCGGGGGCCCTCCATGGCGAGCAGTACTTC
CASSVVPGALHGEQYF
>NA|TRBJ1-1|TRBV6-6|NA
TGTGCCAGCAGTTACATAGGGCACACTGAAGCTTTCTTT
CASSYIGHTEAFF
>NA|TRBJ1-5|TRBV7-2|few
TGTGCCAGCAGCTCTCCAGACCTCAATCAGCCCCAGCATTTT
CASSSPDLNQPQHF
>TRBD2|TRBJ2-3|TRBV28|many
TGTGCCAGCAGTCCTATGTGGGCGGGAGGGCAAGATACGCAGTATTTT
CASSPMWAGGQDTQYF
>TRBD2|TRBJ2-3|TRBV28|many
TGTGCCAGCAGATACAGCGGGAGGGCTAACACAGATACGCAGTATTTT
CASRYSGRANTDTQYF
>NA|TRBJ2-1|TRBV2|many
TGTGCCAGCAGTGAATCTCCGGGCTACAATGAGCAGTTCTTC
CASSESPGYNEQFF
>NA|TRBJ1-5|TRBV29-1|NA
TGCAGCGCCCTTGGGGCGGGGGCTGGCAATCAGCCCCAGCATTTT
CSALGAGAGNQPQHF
>TRBD2|TRBJ2-1|TRBV27|many
TGTGCCAGCAGTTTTACTAGCGGGAGAGTCGGTGAGCAGTTCTTC
CASSFTSGRVGEQFF
>TRBD1|TRBJ2-7|TRBV25-1|many
TGTGCCAGCAGTGAACCTCGGGACAGGGACTACGAGCAGTACTTC
CASSEPRDRDYEQYF
>TRBD1|TRBJ1-1|TRBV18|NA
TGTGCCAGCTCACCAGGGACAGGGACTAACACTGAAGCTTTCTTT
CASSPGTGTNTEAFF
>NA|TRBJ1-2|TRBV20-1|many
TGCAGTGCTAGAAGACAGTCCGCGGCATATGGCTACACCTTC
CSARRQSAAYGYTF